This T cell receptor (beta chain) came from a study of identical twins. Findings and caveats of the study: Instead of following the same donors, the conclusions were based on cross-sectional statistical analysis.

Every donor was a healthy Caucasian. After removal of 7 bases from V and 5 bases from J, the junction contained 8 bases not matched to a gene. The germline gives CDR1 MNHNS, CDR2 SASEGT. The CDR3 is 13 amino acids. Carrying unique molecular identifiers, the cDNA also gained a universal primer site through template switching. TCRdb reprocessed the 5' RACE reads with MiXCR, giving one entry per CDR3 protein. This sample has a few hundred thousand distinct CDR3 sequences, with just under 10% found just once. This clonotype appeared a few times. What it binds is unknown. These data also formed part of another study, on yellow fever vaccine responses in identical twins.

The V call is TRBV6-1, the J call TRBJ2-7, with 7 bases fitting TRBD2. This TCR derives from a woman in her late teens or twenties in good health. Specimen: PBMCs. CDR3 region: CASTGRERNEQYF. For the CDR3, the DNA is TGTGCCAGCACGGGGCGGGAGCGCAACGAGCAGTACTTC.